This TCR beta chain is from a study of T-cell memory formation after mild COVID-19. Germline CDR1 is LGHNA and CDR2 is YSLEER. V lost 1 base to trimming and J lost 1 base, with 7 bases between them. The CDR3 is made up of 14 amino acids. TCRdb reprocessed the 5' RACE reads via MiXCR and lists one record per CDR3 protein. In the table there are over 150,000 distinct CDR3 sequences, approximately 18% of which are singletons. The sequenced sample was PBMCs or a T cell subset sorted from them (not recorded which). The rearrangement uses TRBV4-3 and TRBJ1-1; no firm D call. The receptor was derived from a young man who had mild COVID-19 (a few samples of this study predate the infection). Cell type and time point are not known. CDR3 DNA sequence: TGCGCCAGCAGCCAAGGACGGGGGAACACTGAAGCTTTCTTT. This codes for CASSQGRGNTEAFF.